This paragraph reports one T cell receptor beta chain. Its antigen remains unknown. The data were taken from a study of STAT5B mutations in CD4+ large granular lymphocyte leukemia. TCRdb's copy holds only in-frame clones and misses some; the assay was immunoSEQ multiplex PCR. The data show about 45,000 clones, with approximately 83% seen just once and 2.5% to 3% held by the top ten. The CDR3 has 14 residues. From germline, CDR1 is SGHTA and CDR2 FQGNSA. V lost 4 bases to trimming and J lost 5 bases, with 11 bases between them. Regarding the study as a whole: Main leukemic clonotypes were patient-specific, but roughly 23% appeared at low frequency elsewhere. 8/27 top patient clones versus 2/35 control clones were TRBV06-family.

Sample: CD4+ T cells from blood buffy coats. The chain is built from TRBV7-2 and TRBJ1-4, with a possible D match to TRBD1 (5 bases). The clonotype comes from a human donor in good health. The CDR3 nucleotides are TGTGCCAGCAGCTCTTCAGGGTTGAATGAAAAACTGTTTTTT. Amino acid sequence: CASSSSGLNEKLFF.